One T cell receptor beta chain is described in this entry. This table comes from immunoSEQ multiplex PCR, and its TCRdb copy is limited to in-frame clones, with some not included. The data show 650,000 to 800,000 clones, about nine tenths seen once. The V and J ends lost 1 base and 2 bases respectively, with 8 bases between them. Germline loops: CDR1 SEHNR, CDR2 FQNEAQ (reference sequence). The CDR3 runs 14 residues. The data derive from a study of blood T cell repertoires in COVID-19. V gene TRBV7-9 combines with J gene TRBJ1-1; D gene ambiguous. Source material: peripheral blood. This sequence originates from a woman between 18 and 30 years old with acute or convalescent COVID-19. CDR3 protein: CASSLVVTNTEAFF. The CDR3 nucleotides read TGTGCCAGCAGCTTAGTGGTCACAAACACTGAAGCTTTCTTT.